The 21 T cell receptor beta chains in this list originate from one sample, sequenced in a study of blood T cell repertoires in COVID-19. The protocol was immunoSEQ multiplex PCR, while the TCRdb copy is restricted to in-frame clones and leaves out a portion. The sample lists 110,000 to 150,000 clones, around nine tenths occurring once. Sequenced input: peripheral blood. The receptors originated from a man in his forties or fifties with active or convalescent COVID-19.

The genes are TRBV28 and TRBJ1-4, with TRBD1 matching over 8 bases. The CDR3 consists of 15 residues. Germline V lookup: CDR1 MDHEN, CDR2 SYDVKM. V lost 3 bases, J lost 6 bases, and 6 bases stayed unmatched. The CDR3 DNA reads TGTGCCAGCAGTTTCGGGACAGGTCGTGATGAAAAACTGTTTTTT. Translation: CASSFGTGRDEKLFF.

The chain uses TRBV29-1 and TRBJ2-1, with 9 bases identical to TRBD1. With V trimmed by 7 bases and J by 7 bases, 8 bases remained unmatched. Germline V gives CDR1 SQVTM, CDR2 ANQGSEA. The CDR3 is 13 residues long. The DNA for the CDR3 is TGCAGCGGAGGGACAGGGAGAAGGAATGAGCAGTTCTTC. The encoded protein is CSGGTGRRNEQFF.

This clone came up a few times. This chain links TRBV5-4 with TRBJ1-4; D is ambiguous. The CDR3 is 16 amino acids. Germline V lookup: CDR1 SGHNT, CDR2 YYREEE (reference sequence). Between the trimmed V and J ends, which lost 0 bases and 3 bases, there was a span of 12 bases. The CDR3 nucleotides are TGTGCCAGCAGCTTGGTCCCCATTGCAGCTAATGAAAAACTGTTTTTT. Translating gives CASSLVPIAANEKLFF.

The chain combines TRBV15 with TRBJ2-1; perhaps TRBD2 as D (6 bases). The CDR3 length is 18 residues. Deletions cut 0 bases from V and 5 bases from J, with 20 bases between. Germline CDR1 is LNHNV and CDR2 is YYDKDF (reference sequence). The CDR3 loop reads CATSRDPGRATRHNEQFF. In DNA, the CDR3 is TGTGCCACCAGCAGAGATCCTGGTCGTGCGACTAGGCACAATGAGCAGTTCTTC.

The chain is built from TRBV5-1 and TRBJ1-5, with D unresolved. Trimming took 0 bases from V and 5 from J, leaving 12 bases between them. Germline CDR1 and CDR2: SGHRS and YFSETQ. The CDR3 length is 15 residues. In nucleotides, the CDR3 is TGCGCCAGCAGCTTGGGTAGCCGAAGCGATCAGCCCCAGCATTTT. Protein: CASSLGSRSDQPQHF.

As for this clone: A read error is the likely source, as a far larger clone sits one nucleotide away. The chain has TRBV5-1 and TRBJ1-1, with 8 positions matching TRBD1. The CDR3 is 13 residues long. Unmatched junction bases numbered 1, after V lost 5 bases and J lost 1 base. Germline lookup yields CDR1 SGHRS and CDR2 YFSETQ. The CDR3 DNA reads TGCGCCAGCAGGGACAGGGAGAACACTGAAGCTTTCTTT. Protein sequence: CASRDRENTEAFF. Together with reference TRBV5-1 and TRBJ1-1, the CDR3 gives the full variable domain: KAGVTQTPRYLIKTRGQQVTLSCSPISGHRSVSWYQQTPGQGLQFLFEYFSETQRNKGNFPGRFSGRQFSNSRSEMNVSTLELGDSALYLCASRDRENTEAFFGQGTRLTVV.

This clone was seen once. The V gene is TRBV5-1, the J gene TRBJ1-2; TRBD1 is a possible D gene (6 bases). This CDR3 region has 15 residues. Germline values: CDR1 SGHRS, CDR2 YFSETQ. Deletions cut 3 bases from V and 2 bases from J, with 14 bases between. The CDR3, as DNA: TGCGCCAGCAGCTCCTTCGGGGGGCCGAACTATGGCTACACCTTC. It yields the protein CASSSFGGPNYGYTF.

The J gene is TRBJ2-1, the V gene TRBV27, with D unresolved. From germline, CDR1 is MNHEY and CDR2 SMNVEV (reference sequence). Trimming left V 7 bases short and J 7 bases short, with 8 bases between. The length of the CDR3 is 11 residues. CDR3 amino acids: CASKKRNEQFF. The CDR3 DNA reads TGTGCCAGCAAGAAGAGGAATGAGCAGTTCTTC.

The chain joins TRBV20-1 to TRBJ2-1; D uncertain. This CDR3 region has 11 residues. CDR1 and CDR2 (germline): DFQATT, SNEGSKA (reference sequence). Trimming removed 5 bases at V and 6 bases at J, with 8 bases between. The CDR3 DNA is TGCAGTGCTCCGACTGGCAATGAGCAGTTCTTC. This codes for CSAPTGNEQFF.

The V gene is TRBV7-2, the J gene TRBJ2-3, with D unclear. Trimming removed 3 bases at V and 1 base at J, with 14 bases between. Per germline, CDR1 SGHTA and CDR2 FQGNSA. This CDR3 is built from 16 residues. Here the CDR3 DNA reads TGTGCCAGCAGCTTGTCCGTCCTCAGTCGCACAGATACGCAGTATTTT. Translating gives CASSLSVLSRTDTQYF.

This sequence joins TRBV6-2 or TRBV6-3 and TRBJ2-2; 9 positions match TRBD2. This CDR3 spans 16 amino acids. Germline V lookup: CDR1 MNHEY, CDR2 SVGEGT. Trimming cost V 6 bases and J 6 bases; bases outside gene matches: 11. CDR3 bases: TGTGCCAGCAGCGGCAGGGGACTAGCAAGCCCCGGGGAGCTGTTTTTT. This sequence encodes CASSGRGLASPGELFF.

This rearrangement joins TRBV28 to TRBJ1-5; TRBD1 matches at 7 bases. Trimming at V came to 3 bases and at J to 0 bases, leaving 5 bases not matched to a gene. Germline V lookup: CDR1 MDHEN, CDR2 SYDVKM. CDR3 length: 16 residues. The CDR3 region is CASSFDRAYSNQPQHF. DNA of the CDR3: TGTGCCAGCAGTTTTGACAGGGCCTATAGCAATCAGCCCCAGCATTTT.

The rearrangement links TRBV7-2 to TRBJ1-2; TRBD1 matches at 8 bases. The CDR3 has 16 amino acids. V shed 5 bases, J shed 3 bases, and the junction held 11 bases outside the gene matches. Germline CDR1 is SGHTA and CDR2 is FQGNSA. CDR3 DNA: TGTGCCAGCAGCCCTAGCAGGGACAGGCTGTACTATGGCTACACCTTC. Protein sequence: CASSPSRDRLYYGYTF.

In this sample, this clone turned up once. The genes are TRBV18 and TRBJ1-5; D is perhaps TRBD1 (5 bases). Deletions cut 1 base from V and 0 bases from J, with 7 bases between. The CDR3 is made up of 15 amino acids. CDR1 is KGHSH and CDR2 is LQKENI in the germline V gene. The CDR3 reads CASSPRQLSNQPQHF. CDR3 coding DNA: TGTGCCAGCTCACCACGACAGCTTAGCAATCAGCCCCAGCATTTT.

The J gene is TRBJ2-1, the V gene TRBV5-1; D is unclear. V lost 0 bases, J lost 15 bases, and 13 bases lay in between. This CDR3 region has 12 residues. Germline V CDR1 and CDR2: SGHRS, YFSETQ. CDR3: CASSLVTENLFF. As DNA, the CDR3 is TGCGCCAGCAGCTTGGTAACCGAGAATTTGTTCTTC. Drawing the rest from reference TRBV5-1 and TRBJ2-1, the complete variable domain is KAGVTQTPRYLIKTRGQQVTLSCSPISGHRSVSWYQQTPGQGLQFLFEYFSETQRNKGNFPGRFSGRQFSNSRSEMNVSTLELGDSALYLCASSLVTENLFFGPGTRLTVL.

This chain joins TRBV28 and TRBJ1-5; 8 nucleotides align to TRBD1. J was trimmed by 1 base and V by 10 bases; bases with no gene match: 9. This CDR3 is built from 15 residues. Germline values: CDR1 MDHEN, CDR2 SYDVKM. The CDR3 nucleotides read TGTGCCATCCAAAACAGGGGGTCGAGCAATCAGCCCCAGCATTTT. Translated: CAIQNRGSSNQPQHF.

The rearrangement links TRBV24-1 to TRBJ2-1; 8 bases map to TRBD2. Trimming removed 7 bases from V and 5 bases from J; junction bases left unmatched: 6. CDR1 KGHDR and CDR2 SFDVKD come from the germline V gene. This CDR3 comprises 14 residues. The CDR3 bases are TGTGCCACCAGAGCGGGAGTCCTCCACAATGAGCAGTTCTTC. This gives the protein CATRAGVLHNEQFF.

This clone has just one count. In DNA, the CDR3 is TGTGCCAGCTCACCACCATCATCGGGGGTTAGCAATCAGCCCCAGCATTTT. It specifies CASSPPSSGVSNQPQHF. V and J are TRBV18 and TRBJ1-5; tentative D call: TRBD1 (5 bases). With 0 bases removed from V and 0 bases from J, the gap between germline ends came to 12 bases. The CDR3 loop spans 17 amino acids. Per the germline V gene, CDR1 is KGHSH and CDR2 is LQKENI.

The gene calls are TRBV11-2 and TRBJ1-1, with D uncertain. The CDR3 totals 12 residues. Per germline, CDR1 SGHAT and CDR2 FQNNGV. The V end lost 3 bases, the J end lost 3 bases, and 5 bases lay between the germline ends. CDR3 residues: CASSFSYTEAFF. Written as DNA, the CDR3 is TGTGCCAGCAGCTTCTCGTACACTGAAGCTTTCTTT.

The rearrangement uses TRBV19 and TRBJ1-4; tentative D call: TRBD1 (5 bases). The V and J ends lost 5 bases and 12 bases respectively, with 13 bases between them. This CDR3 has 12 amino acids. The germline V gene has CDR1 LNHDA and CDR2 SQIVND (reference sequence). CDR3 region: CASSAGRAQLFF. The CDR3 DNA is TGTGCCAGTAGTGCGGGACGAGCCCAACTGTTTTTT.

This chain connects TRBV28 to TRBJ2-3; D is ambiguous. Trimming removed 6 bases from V and 2 bases from J, with 6 bases in between. Germline CDR1 reads MDHEN; CDR2 reads SYDVKM. The CDR3 spans 12 residues. CDR3: CASSLFTDTQYF. The DNA for the CDR3 is TGTGCCAGCAGCCTCTTCACAGATACGCAGTATTTT.